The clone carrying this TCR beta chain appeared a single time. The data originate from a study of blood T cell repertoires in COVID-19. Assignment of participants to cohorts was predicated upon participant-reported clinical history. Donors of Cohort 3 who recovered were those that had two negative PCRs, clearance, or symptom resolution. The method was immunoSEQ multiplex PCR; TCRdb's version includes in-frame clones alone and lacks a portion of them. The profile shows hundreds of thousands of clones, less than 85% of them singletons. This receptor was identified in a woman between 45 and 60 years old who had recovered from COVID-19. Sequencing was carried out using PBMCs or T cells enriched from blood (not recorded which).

In DNA, the CDR3 is TGTGCCAGCTCACCAGAACAAGGGGGCACTGAAGCTTTCTTT. This encodes CASSPEQGGTEAFF. This sequence joins TRBV18 and TRBJ1-1, with D perhaps TRBD1 (6 bases). CDR1 KGHSH and CDR2 LQKENI come from the germline V gene. This CDR3 is built from 14 residues. The germline V and J ends were trimmed by 2 bases and 4 bases, with 11 bases remaining between them.